The TCR beta chain under discussion was sequenced for a study of blood T cell repertoires in COVID-19. Study details: Acute and convalescent COVID-19 specimens originated in the United States, Italy and Spain. Sources were T cells, B-cell-depleted T cells, or PBMCs; the material itself was cDNA or gDNA.

There are 13 residues in the CDR3. Germline V CDR1 and CDR2: SEHNR, FQNEAQ (reference sequence). Trimming left V 5 bases short and J 5 bases short, with 13 bases between. Source study methods: How many nucleated cells were present was estimated from reference gene primer amplification. TCRdb keeps only in-frame clones here, not all; method: immunoSEQ multiplex PCR. V and J calls and clone size follow that table, whereas D and trimming were derived from the DNA. Found here are about 210,000 clones, just under 85% of them singletons; the top ten hold 7.6%. The chain recombines TRBV7-9 with TRBJ2-7; tentative D call: TRBD1 (5 bases). This sequence was found in a woman in her forties or fifties with active or convalescent COVID-19. Sequencing used peripheral blood. The CDR3 DNA sequence: TGTGCCAGCAGCCACAGGAATTTGGACGAGCAGTACTTC. Translating gives CASSHRNLDEQYF.